This TCR beta chain was identified in a study of T cells in Graves' hyperthyroidism and ophthalmopathy. Findings of the study overall: Among thyroid clonotypes expanded above 0.001, most also appeared in blood.

Of note for this clonotype: Antigen unknown.

The CDR3 has 15 amino acids. From germline, CDR1 is MNHEY and CDR2 SVGEGT. V dropped 8 bases and J dropped 5; count of bases not matched to a gene: 13. RNA transcripts provided the source from which TCR beta CDR3 regions were amplified. The study used the HTBI primer set for a first-round RT-PCR of the TCR CDR3. TCRdb re-analysed the multiplex PCR reads in MiXCR, keeping a single row per CDR3 protein. The sample yields 550,000 to 800,000 distinct CDR3 sequences, 15% to 20% seen once. These patients, aged 18 to 65, had recently diagnosed hyperthyroidism lasting under 2 months. Based on clinical symptoms, serum thyroxine and TRAb, thyroid ultrasound and orbital computed tomography, diagnoses were reached.

This chain links TRBV6-2 or TRBV6-3 with TRBJ2-5, with 8 bases aligning to TRBD2. The sequenced material came from blood. This receptor was taken from a man in his fifties with Graves' hyperthyroidism. The CDR3 spells CASGAGEDTGETQYF. The CDR3 nucleotides are TGTGCCAGCGGAGCGGGAGAAGACACGGGGGAGACCCAGTACTTC.